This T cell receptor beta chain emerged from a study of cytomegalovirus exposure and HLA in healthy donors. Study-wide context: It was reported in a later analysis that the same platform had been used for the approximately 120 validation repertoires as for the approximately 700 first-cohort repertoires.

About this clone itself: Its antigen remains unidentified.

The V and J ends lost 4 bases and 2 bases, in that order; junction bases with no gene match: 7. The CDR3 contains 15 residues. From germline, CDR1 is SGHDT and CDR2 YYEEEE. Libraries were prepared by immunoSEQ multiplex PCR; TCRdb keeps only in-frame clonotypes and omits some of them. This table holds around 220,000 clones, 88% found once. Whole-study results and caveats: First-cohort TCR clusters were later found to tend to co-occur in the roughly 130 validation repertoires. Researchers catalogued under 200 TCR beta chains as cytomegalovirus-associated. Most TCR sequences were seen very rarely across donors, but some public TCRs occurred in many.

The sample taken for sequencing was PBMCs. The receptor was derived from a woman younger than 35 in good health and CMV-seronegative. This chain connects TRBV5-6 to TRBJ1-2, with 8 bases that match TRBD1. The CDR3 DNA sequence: TGTGCCAGCAGCGGCAGGGGGCCGCTCAACTATGGCTACACCTTC. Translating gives CASSGRGPLNYGYTF.